The next 3 T cell receptor beta chains were all read from a single sample in a study of identical twins (dated by TCRdb to 2015 to 2016). Library construction relied on 5' RACE. Data came from an Illumina HiSeq 2000. Using fastp at Q25 and MiXCR, TCRdb reprocessed the public reads and kept productive beta chains. Rows matching on CDR3 protein sequence are summarized as one entry with the most common DNA and genes. This sample lists roughly 280,000 distinct CDR3 sequences; roughly 9.7% were detected once. Roughly 7% of the sample is in the top ten clones. These data also formed part of another study, on yellow fever vaccine responses in identical twins.

Material: CD8+ T cells sorted from blood. The receptor source for this set is a woman under 30 in good health.

This clonotype appeared a few times. This chain connects TRBV20-1 to TRBJ2-7; TRBD1 or TRBD2 may be the D gene (5 bases each). Germline V gene lookup returns CDR1 DFQATT and CDR2 SNEGSKA (reference sequence). This CDR3 region has 13 residues. V was shortened by 6 bases and J by 0 bases, with 12 bases between the two germline ends. The CDR3 DNA sequence: TGCAGTGCCGGGGACGGAACCTCCTACGAGCAGTACTTC. Encoded protein: CSAGDGTSYEQYF.

This clonotype occurred many times. The rearrangement joins TRBV11-1 to TRBJ2-1, with 15 nucleotides matching TRBD2. The CDR3 runs 19 residues. From germline, CDR1 is SGHAT and CDR2 FQDESV (reference sequence). V lost 4 bases and J lost 4; bases outside the gene matches: 11. The CDR3 region is CASSSVLRTSGGAYNEQFF. The DNA of the CDR3 is TGTGCCAGCAGCTCCGTATTACGGACTAGCGGGGGGGCTTACAATGAGCAGTTCTTC.

This clonotype was seen at least ten times. J is TRBJ2-1 and V is TRBV20-1; 12 bases are a match to TRBD2. The V gene's germline CDR1 is DFQATT and CDR2 SNEGSKA (reference sequence). CDR3 size: 16 residues. Unmatched junction bases numbered 9, after V lost 6 bases and J lost 3 bases. This CDR3 is CSALYRLAGVYNEQFF. The DNA for the CDR3 is TGCAGTGCCCTGTACCGACTAGCGGGAGTCTACAATGAGCAGTTCTTC.